Listed here are 25 T cell receptor beta chains from one sample, sequenced in a study of CD8 T cells in ankylosing spondylitis. Study-wide findings and caveats: Made up of eight highly homologous variants, a TCR beta motif appeared characteristic of ankylosing spondylitis blood.

TCRdb redid the calling of the 5' RACE reads with MiXCR, one entry per CDR3 protein. The table has a few hundred thousand distinct CDR3 sequences, around 20% seen once. Their cognate antigens are unknown. The sequencing input was blood, either unsorted or a sorted T cell fraction (not recorded which). The receptor source for this set is a male donor with ankylosing spondylitis.

In its sample, this clonotype was seen a few times. The CDR3 coding sequence is TGTGCCACCAGCAGAGATTCGGGGGGATATAGCAATCAGCCCCAGCATTTT. It yields the protein CATSRDSGGYSNQPQHF. The V and J genes are TRBV15 and TRBJ1-5; D perhaps matches TRBD1 (5 bases). The CDR3 runs to 17 residues. Trimming took off 0 bases at V and 0 bases at J, with 12 bases between the two ends. CDR1 is LNHNV, CDR2 YYDKDF, per germline (reference sequence).

This clonotype was recorded a few times. CDR3: CASSYSWQNYGYTF. The CDR3 DNA follows: TGTGCCAGCAGTTACTCGTGGCAGAACTATGGCTACACCTTC. This chain joins TRBV6-5 and TRBJ1-2; D not certain. V was clipped by 0 bases and J by 2 bases, with 7 bases between them. Germline V gene lookup returns CDR1 MNHEY and CDR2 SVGAGI. The CDR3 is 14 amino acids.

This chain links TRBV6-2 or TRBV6-3 with TRBJ2-7; TRBD2 agrees at 11 bases. Looked up from germline, CDR1 is MNHEY and CDR2 is SVGEGT. The CDR3 totals 14 residues. The V and J ends lost 8 bases and 4 bases, in that order; junction bases with no gene match: 7. The CDR3 region is CASGGTSGPYEQYF. CDR3 nucleotides: TGTGCCAGCGGCGGGACTAGCGGTCCTTACGAGCAGTACTTC.

The genes are TRBV24-1 and TRBJ2-1; tentatively, D is TRBD2 (6 bases). The V gene lost 5 bases and the J gene lost 10 bases, with 8 bases spanning the gap. CDR1 KGHDR and CDR2 SFDVKD come from the germline V gene. CDR3 size: 11 residues. The CDR3 here is CATSGGREQFF. CDR3 nucleotide sequence: TGTGCCACCAGTGGAGGGAGGGAGCAGTTCTTC.

This clonotype was counted only a few times. The chain employs TRBV28 and TRBJ1-5, with D tentatively TRBD1 (5 bases). This CDR3 contains 14 residues. The V and J ends lost 7 bases and 8 bases respectively, with 18 bases between them. CDR1 MDHEN and CDR2 SYDVKM come from the germline V gene. The CDR3 DNA sequence: TGTGCCAGCACCGCTCCAGGGATGGTGAAGCCCCAGCATTTT. This sequence encodes CASTAPGMVKPQHF.

This clonotype was picked up a small number of times. The junction does not match germline at one end; this may be a read error. V usage is TRBV20-1 and J usage is TRBJ2-1, with 7 positions matching TRBD2. This CDR3 comprises 17 residues. The germline gives CDR1 DFQATT, CDR2 SNEGSKA (reference sequence). The CDR3 region has the DNA TGCAGTGCCAGAGCTAAGGGGCGGGAGAGCTCCTACAATGAGCAGTTCTTC. As protein: CSARAKGRESSYNEQFF.

V and J are TRBV9 and TRBJ2-7; 7 nucleotides line up with TRBD1. With 0 bases clipped from V and 3 bases from J, the junction kept 6 bases outside the gene matches. The CDR3 runs to 15 residues. Germline CDR1 SGDLS, CDR2 YYNGEE. DNA of the CDR3: TGTGCCAGCAGCGTAGAGTCAGGGGGTCTCTACGAGCAGTACTTC. Translation gives CASSVESGGLYEQYF.

This CDR3 is CASSLDGRSYNEQFF. The CDR3 DNA is TGCGCCAGCAGCTTGGACGGGAGATCCTACAATGAGCAGTTCTTC. The chain has TRBV5-1 and TRBJ2-1, with TRBD2 as a possible D gene (6 bases). There are 15 residues in the CDR3. Between the trimmed V and J ends, which lost 0 bases and 1 base, there was a span of 8 bases. Germline V lookup: CDR1 SGHRS, CDR2 YFSETQ. Based on the CDR3 plus reference TRBV5-1 and TRBJ2-1, the full variable domain is KAGVTQTPRYLIKTRGQQVTLSCSPISGHRSVSWYQQTPGQGLQFLFEYFSETQRNKGNFPGRFSGRQFSNSRSEMNVSTLELGDSALYLCASSLDGRSYNEQFFGPGTRLTVL.

V usage is TRBV20-1 and J usage is TRBJ2-7; 7 bases are shared with TRBD2. Per the germline V gene, CDR1 is DFQATT and CDR2 is SNEGSKA (reference sequence). The CDR3 runs to 13 residues. The ends lost 4 bases at V and 0 bases at J; junction bases unmatched: 3. This chain's CDR3 is CSATGGSSYEQYF. CDR3 sequence (DNA): TGCAGTGCTACTGGCGGGAGCTCCTACGAGCAGTACTTC.

The J gene is TRBJ2-2, the V gene TRBV9; TRBD1 matches 9 bases. The J segment lost 4 bases and the V segment lost 4 bases, leaving 8 bases of the junction unmatched. The CDR3 consists of 16 residues. Germline lookup yields CDR1 SGDLS and CDR2 YYNGEE. The CDR3 DNA reads as TGTGCCAGCAGCAAGGGACAGGGTGCTTCCACCGGGGAGCTGTTTTTT. It specifies CASSKGQGASTGELFF.

This chain uses TRBV5-1 with TRBJ2-1, with D perhaps TRBD2 (6 bases). The germline V and J ends were trimmed by 5 bases and 8 bases, with 17 bases remaining between them. Germline CDR1 reads SGHRS; CDR2 reads YFSETQ. The CDR3 length is 14 residues. The CDR3, as DNA: TGCGCCAGCAGAGCGGGCCAAAGGAGCGATGAGCAGTTCTTC. It is translated as CASRAGQRSDEQFF.

This clonotype has more than one count but fewer than ten. V and J are TRBV18 and TRBJ1-3; unclear D gene. The germline V and J ends were trimmed by 3 bases and 0 bases, with 6 bases remaining between them. Germline values: CDR1 KGHSH, CDR2 LQKENI. This CDR3 has 14 amino acids. The CDR3 region is CASSPHNSGNTIYF. DNA for the CDR3: TGTGCCAGCTCACCCCACAACTCTGGAAACACCATATATTTT. Full variable domain (rest looked up from reference TRBV18 and TRBJ1-3): NAGVMQNPRHLVRRRGQEARLRCSPMKGHSHVYWYRQLPEEGLKFMVYLQKENIIDESGMPKERFSAEFPKEGPSILRIQQVVRGDSAAYFCASSPHNSGNTIYFGEGSWLTVV.

V and J are TRBV2 and TRBJ1-1, with a weak D call TRBD1 (5 bases). Germline CDR1 and CDR2: SNHLY and FYNNEI. The CDR3 has 14 residues. Trimming shortened V by 4 bases and J by 0 bases, and 9 bases separated the two germline ends. The CDR3, as DNA: TGTGCCAGCAGTGTCAGGGTTGTGAACACTGAAGCTTTCTTT. This translates into CASSVRVVNTEAFF.

This clonotype was recorded at least ten times. J is TRBJ2-2 and V is TRBV29-1; TRBD2 matches at 7 bases. The germline gives CDR1 SQVTM, CDR2 ANQGSEA. The CDR3 length is 15 residues. Germline trimming cut 6 bases from V and 0 bases from J; bases unmatched to any gene: 7. The DNA for the CDR3 is TGCAGCGTGGGGGGGGTCAGACCGAACACCGGGGAGCTGTTTTTT. This gives the protein CSVGGVRPNTGELFF.

The chain combines TRBV7-2 with TRBJ2-7, with TRBD2 identical over 8 bases. This CDR3 is 14 amino acids long. The trim removed 1 base at V and 6 bases at J, leaving 5 bases unmatched. Germline CDR1 reads SGHTA; CDR2 reads FQGNSA. For the CDR3, the DNA is TGTGCCAGCAGCTTAGGGGGACTAGTCGGCGAGCAGTACTTC. Its translation is CASSLGGLVGEQYF.

The sample holds many counts of this clonotype. CDR3 nucleotide sequence: TGTGCCAGCAGCTTTGGACAGGGGAACACCGGGGAGCTGTTTTTT. This gives the protein CASSFGQGNTGELFF. The J gene is TRBJ2-2, the V gene TRBV7-9; 8 bases align to TRBD1. V lost 3 bases to trimming and J lost 1 base; unmatched junction nucleotides: 1. Germline-derived CDR1 and CDR2 are SEHNR and FQNEAQ (reference sequence). This CDR3 is 15 amino acids long.

This clonotype was detected a few times. CDR3 amino acids: CASSVPGQGYPRQDTQHF. The CDR3 bases are TGCGCCAGCAGCGTGCCGGGACAGGGGTATCCTCGGCAGGATACGCAGCATTTT. The chain is built from TRBV5-1 and TRBJ2-3; 10 bases map to TRBD1. Near its end, the DNA agrees better with TRBJ1-5, so the J call may be wrong. The CDR3 totals 18 residues. Looked up from germline, CDR1 is SGHRS and CDR2 is YFSETQ.

This clonotype occurred a few times. The chain links TRBV7-2 to TRBJ2-3; D perhaps matches TRBD2 (6 bases). The CDR3 is made up of 16 amino acids. The germline V gene has CDR1 SGHTA and CDR2 FQGNSA. Trimming removed 2 bases from V and 3 bases from J, with 15 bases in between. CDR3 DNA: TGTGCCAGCAGCTTAAATGGTCCTAGCGTGACAGATACGCAGTATTTT. Its translation is CASSLNGPSVTDTQYF.

V is TRBV7-6 and J is TRBJ1-4; D not certain. The CDR3 extends over 15 amino acids. CDR1 is SGHVS, CDR2 FNYEAQ, per germline. V lost 5 bases and J lost 0, with 10 bases in between. The CDR3 nucleotides read TGTGCCAGCAGCGGATCCAGATCAACTAATGAAAAACTGTTTTTT. Protein product: CASSGSRSTNEKLFF.

This clonotype turned up a few times. The chain joins TRBV7-2 to TRBJ2-1, with TRBD2 matching 9 bases. The CDR3 runs to 16 residues. CDR1 SGHTA and CDR2 FQGNSA come from the germline V gene. V dropped 3 bases and J dropped 2; count of bases not matched to a gene: 5. CDR3 sequence reads: CASSFWREGPYNEQFF. The CDR3 DNA reads as TGTGCCAGCAGCTTCTGGCGGGAGGGTCCCTACAATGAGCAGTTCTTC.

This clonotype was counted a few times. The rearrangement joins TRBV21-1 to TRBJ2-7. TRBV21-1 is a recognized pseudogene. This CDR3 is 15 amino acids long. CDR3: CASSKIRKRHYEQYF. For the CDR3, the DNA is TGTGCCAGCAGCAAAATCAGGAAACGACACTACGAGCAGTACTTC.

This rearrangement joins TRBV11-2 to TRBJ2-5; maybe TRBD2 (6 bases). This CDR3 has 16 amino acids. Germline CDR1 reads SGHAT; CDR2 reads FQNNGV. V was pared by 5 bases and J by 5 bases, with 21 bases between. This chain's CDR3 is CASSPSLVSGSETQYF. CDR3 in DNA: TGTGCCAGCAGCCCTAGCCTGGTGAGCGGGTCGGAGACCCAGTACTTC.

Here the CDR3 reads CASSQGDGLAGKSYNEQFF. The CDR3 DNA is TGTGCCAGCAGCCAAGGGGACGGACTAGCGGGGAAATCCTACAATGAGCAGTTCTTC. V usage is TRBV4-2 and J usage is TRBJ2-1; TRBD2 agrees at 12 bases. The CDR3 contains 19 residues. Trimming at V came to 1 base and at J to 1 base, leaving 8 bases not matched to a gene. Germline lookup yields CDR1 LGHNA and CDR2 YNFKEQ.

This clonotype has only one observation. The chain couples TRBV19 to TRBJ1-3; D gene uncertain. Deletions cut 4 bases from V and 4 bases from J, with 11 bases between. This CDR3 is built from 14 residues. Germline V lookup: CDR1 LNHDA, CDR2 SQIVND (reference sequence). CDR3 in DNA: TGTGCCAGTAGTAAATCCCGGTTCGGAAACACCATATATTTT. It codes for CASSKSRFGNTIYF.

The table lists this clonotype with a few counts. J is TRBJ1-1 and V is TRBV20-1; 8 nucleotides agree with TRBD1. Trimming removed 1 base from V and 4 bases from J; junction bases left unmatched: 8. CDR1 is DFQATT and CDR2 is SNEGSKA in the germline V gene (reference sequence). The CDR3 sequence is 15 residues long. As DNA, the CDR3 is TGCAGTGCTAGAGGCCCCGGACAGGGAACCACTGAAGCTTTCTTT. Translated, it gives CSARGPGQGTTEAFF.